This entry lists 10 T cell receptor beta chains sequenced from one sample in a study of neurological immune-mediated disorders. Each CDR3 protein is one row after TCRdb ran MiXCR on the 5' RACE reads. In the table there are over 11,000 distinct CDR3 sequences, about 10% of which are singletons. Source material: PBMCs. These receptor sequences come from a woman aged 35 to 49 in good health.

Within the sample, this clonotype is medium-sized. The chain carries TRBV28 and TRBJ1-2; maybe TRBD1 (5 bases). Germline V gives CDR1 MDHEN, CDR2 SYDVKM. CDR3 length equals 12 residues. CDR3 sequence reads: CATSGPGGGYTF. The DNA of the CDR3 is TGTGCGACGTCCGGGCCGGGGGGTGGCTACACCTTC.

This clonotype was observed a few times. The chain carries TRBV6-2 or TRBV6-3 and TRBJ1-5; TRBD1 aligns across 8 bases. CDR1 is MNHEY and CDR2 is SVGEGT in the germline V gene. This CDR3 has 16 amino acids. The V gene end was trimmed by 6 bases and the J gene end by 2 bases; junction bases not matched to a gene: 9. CDR3 sequence: CASSLRQGMGNQPQHF. The CDR3 DNA follows: TGTGCCAGCAGCCTTAGACAGGGGATGGGCAATCAGCCCCAGCATTTT.

In its sample, this clonotype was seen many times. V and J are TRBV28 and TRBJ2-3; 11 positions agree with TRBD2. This CDR3 spans 18 amino acids. Germline trimming cut 2 bases from V and 3 bases from J; bases unmatched to any gene: 10. Germline CDR1 reads MDHEN; CDR2 reads SYDVKM. For the CDR3, the DNA is TGTGCCAGCAGTTTACCTAGCGGGAGGCCAGGGAGAACAGATACGCAGTATTTT. It codes for CASSLPSGRPGRTDTQYF.

This clonotype has at least ten counts. The chain links TRBV28 to TRBJ2-5; 8 bases agree with TRBD2. With 6 bases clipped from V and 2 bases from J, the junction kept 8 bases outside the gene matches. The CDR3 covers 15 residues. Germline-derived CDR1 and CDR2 are MDHEN and SYDVKM. Written as DNA, the CDR3 is TGTGCCAGCAGCCGAAACTCGGGGGGGCAAGAGACCCAGTACTTC. Amino acids: CASSRNSGGQETQYF.

This clonotype came up many times. The J gene is TRBJ2-5, the V gene TRBV28; 7 bases fit TRBD2. J gave up 3 bases and V 4 bases, and 8 bases lay outside the gene matches. CDR3 length: 15 residues. Germline V gene lookup returns CDR1 MDHEN and CDR2 SYDVKM. The CDR3 region is CASSSPVSGKETQYF. Written as DNA, the CDR3 is TGTGCCAGCAGTTCTCCCGTCAGCGGGAAAGAGACCCAGTACTTC.

This clonotype came up many times. The rearrangement uses TRBV30 and TRBJ1-6; D unresolved. V was pared by 4 bases and J by 7 bases, with 11 bases between. Germline assignment: CDR1 GTSNPN and CDR2 SVGIG (reference sequence). The CDR3 length is 13 residues. The CDR3 reads CAWTEVENSPLHF. The DNA for the CDR3 is TGTGCCTGGACAGAGGTAGAAAATTCACCCCTCCACTTT.

This clonotype was detected many times. This chain's CDR3 is CASSPVGRGGADTQYF. In DNA, the CDR3 is TGTGCCAGCAGCCCAGTGGGGCGGGGGGGGGCAGATACGCAGTATTTT. The chain couples TRBV7-2 to TRBJ2-3; TRBD2 agrees at 9 bases. The J segment lost 4 bases and the V segment lost 5 bases, leaving 10 bases of the junction unmatched. The germline V gene has CDR1 SGHTA and CDR2 FQGNSA. The CDR3 is made up of 16 amino acids.

Many counts were recorded for this clonotype. CDR3 in DNA: TGTGCCAGCAGTGTTTCGAGGGACAGGGGGCCCCCCATGTACTTC. Encoded protein: CASSVSRDRGPPMYF. V and J are TRBV2 and TRBJ2-7; 12 bases line up with TRBD1. Germline lookup yields CDR1 SNHLY and CDR2 FYNNEI. There are 15 residues in the CDR3. With V trimmed by 4 bases and J by 12 bases, 13 bases remained unmatched. The full variable domain, rest sourced from reference TRBV2 and TRBJ2-7, is EPEVTQTPSHQVTQMGQEVILRCVPISNHLYFYWYRQILGQKVEFLVSFYNNEISEKSEIFDDQFSVERPDGSNFTLKIRSTKLEDSAMYFCASSVSRDRGPPMYFGPGTRLTVT.

This clonotype was seen ten or more times. The V and J genes are TRBV5-1 and TRBJ1-6; D might be TRBD1 (5 bases). V shed 4 bases and J shed 5 bases, with 13 bases lying between them. The CDR3 runs to 15 residues. Germline V gene lookup returns CDR1 SGHRS and CDR2 YFSETQ. Written as DNA, the CDR3 is TGCGCCAGCAGCCGGGAAGGGACGAATAATTCACCCCTCCACTTT. Protein sequence: CASSREGTNNSPLHF.

This clonotype was recorded at least ten times. The chain combines TRBV4-1 with TRBJ1-3, with a possible D match to TRBD1 (6 bases). Trimming took 4 bases from V and 4 from J, leaving 11 bases between them. This CDR3 comprises 14 residues. The germline V gene has CDR1 MGHRA and CDR2 YSYEKL. This CDR3 is CASSPGVTGNTIYF. The CDR3, as DNA: TGCGCCAGCAGCCCAGGGGTCACCGGAAACACCATATATTTT.